This is a list of T cell receptor beta chains from one sample in a study of cytomegalovirus exposure and HLA in healthy donors. Repertoires were generated with immunoSEQ multiplex PCR, while TCRdb's copy carries only in-frame clones and drops some. The data hold 170,000 or so clones, with around 80% observed a single time. The sequenced material came from PBMCs. The receptors were sampled from a woman aged 45-65 years in good health and CMV-seropositive. Both conserved end residues are part of each CDR3. Each record gives: clone size, V gene, CDR3 length, CDR3 protein. Rows may omit the clone size; those that give it use once, few, many or a size class.

clone size: NA; V gene: TRBV5-1; CDR3 length: 15; CDR3 protein: CASSLDGQGSYEQYF
clone size: NA; V gene: TRBV19; CDR3 length: 16; CDR3 protein: CASSMGLALAKNIQYF
clone size: NA; V gene: TRBV5-1; CDR3 length: 19; CDR3 protein: CASSLAPQRHRGRSGEQFF
clone size: few; V gene: TRBV6-6; CDR3 length: 16; CDR3 protein: CASTHYWREGGGELFF
clone size: NA; V gene: TRBV29-1; CDR3 length: 13; CDR3 protein: CSVEDEGEGPQHF
clone size: NA; V gene: TRBV11-3; CDR3 length: 14; CDR3 protein: CASSLRQGYEEQYF
clone size: once; V gene: TRBV9; CDR3 length: 17; CDR3 protein: CASSPRLAGNSYNEQFF
clone size: NA; V gene: TRBV29-1; CDR3 length: 13; CDR3 protein: CSAGQGSGDTQYF
clone size: once; V gene: TRBV5-1; CDR3 length: 17; CDR3 protein: CASSLIGGRDFSSPLHF
clone size: NA; V gene: TRBV29-1; CDR3 length: 12; CDR3 protein: CSPSSLADTQYF
clone size: NA; V gene: TRBV7-6; CDR3 length: 12; CDR3 protein: CASSLGASPLHF
clone size: NA; V gene: TRBV7-9; CDR3 length: 15; CDR3 protein: CASSDVGLAPPEQFF
clone size: NA; V gene: TRBV2; CDR3 length: 13; CDR3 protein: CASTLAVEGELFF